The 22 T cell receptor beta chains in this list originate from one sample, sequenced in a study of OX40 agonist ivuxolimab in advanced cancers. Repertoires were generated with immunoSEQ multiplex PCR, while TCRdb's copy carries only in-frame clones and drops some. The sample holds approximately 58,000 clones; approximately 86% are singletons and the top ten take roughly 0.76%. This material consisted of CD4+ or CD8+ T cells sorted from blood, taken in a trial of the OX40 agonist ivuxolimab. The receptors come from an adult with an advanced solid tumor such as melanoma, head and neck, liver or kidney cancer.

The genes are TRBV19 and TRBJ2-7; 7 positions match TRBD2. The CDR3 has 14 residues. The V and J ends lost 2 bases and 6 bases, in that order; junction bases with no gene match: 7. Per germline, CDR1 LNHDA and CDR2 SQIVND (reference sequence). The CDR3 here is CASSIFGRVSEQYF. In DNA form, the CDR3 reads TGTGCCAGTAGTATATTTGGGAGGGTTAGCGAGCAGTACTTC.

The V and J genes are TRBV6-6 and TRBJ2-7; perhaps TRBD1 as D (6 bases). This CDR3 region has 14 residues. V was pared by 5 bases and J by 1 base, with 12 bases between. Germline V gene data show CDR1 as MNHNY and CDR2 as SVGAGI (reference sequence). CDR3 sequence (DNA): TGTGCCAGCAGTCAACAGGGAGAGTCCTACGAGCAGTACTTC. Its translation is CASSQQGESYEQYF.

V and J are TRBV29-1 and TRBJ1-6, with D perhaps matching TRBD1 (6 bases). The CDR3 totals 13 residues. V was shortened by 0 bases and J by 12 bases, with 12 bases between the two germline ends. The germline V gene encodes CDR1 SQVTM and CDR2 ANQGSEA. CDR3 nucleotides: TGCAGCGTTGAAGAGAGCACAGGGTTACCCCTCCACTTT. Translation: CSVEESTGLPLHF.

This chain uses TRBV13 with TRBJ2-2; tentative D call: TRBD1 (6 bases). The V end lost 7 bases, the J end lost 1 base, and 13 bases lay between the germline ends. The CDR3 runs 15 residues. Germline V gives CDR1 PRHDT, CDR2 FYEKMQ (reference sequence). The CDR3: CASNTYRENTGELFF. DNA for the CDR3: TGTGCCAGCAACACATACAGGGAGAACACCGGGGAGCTGTTTTTT. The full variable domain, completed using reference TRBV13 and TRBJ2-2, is AAGVIQSPRHLIKEKRETATLKCYPIPRHDTVYWYQQGPGQDPQFLISFYEKMQSDKGSIPDRFSAQQFSDYHSELNMSSLELGDSALYFCASNTYRENTGELFFGEGSRLTVL.

CDR3 coding DNA: TGTGCCAGCAGCTCCCCGACCCGCGGGGTGCAGTTCTTC. Protein sequence: CASSSPTRGVQFF. The V call is TRBV7-3, the J call TRBJ2-1; D is possibly TRBD2 (6 bases). V was cut by 4 bases and J by 12 bases, with 16 bases left in between. The CDR3 runs to 13 residues. The germline CDR1 and CDR2 sequences are SGHTA and FQGTGA.

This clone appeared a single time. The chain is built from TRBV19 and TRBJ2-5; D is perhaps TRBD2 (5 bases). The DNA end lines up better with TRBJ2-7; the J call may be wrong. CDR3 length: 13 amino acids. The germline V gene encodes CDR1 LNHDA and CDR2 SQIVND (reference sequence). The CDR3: CASSLAVHYEQYF. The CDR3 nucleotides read TGTGCCAGTAGTCTAGCCGTACACTACGAGCAGTACTTC.

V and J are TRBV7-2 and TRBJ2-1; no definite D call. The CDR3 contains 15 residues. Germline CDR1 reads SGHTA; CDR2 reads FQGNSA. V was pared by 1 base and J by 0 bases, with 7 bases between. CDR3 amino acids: CASSLVDPSYNEQFF. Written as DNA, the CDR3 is TGTGCCAGCAGCTTAGTCGACCCCTCCTACAATGAGCAGTTCTTC.

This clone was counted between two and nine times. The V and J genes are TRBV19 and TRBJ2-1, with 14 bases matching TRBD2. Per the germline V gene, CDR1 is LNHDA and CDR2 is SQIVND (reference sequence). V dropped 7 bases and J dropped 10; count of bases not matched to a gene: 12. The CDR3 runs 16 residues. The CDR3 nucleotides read TGTGCCAGTAAGAAAGGGGGACTAGCGGGAGTTTGGGAGCAGTTCTTC. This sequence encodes CASKKGGLAGVWEQFF.

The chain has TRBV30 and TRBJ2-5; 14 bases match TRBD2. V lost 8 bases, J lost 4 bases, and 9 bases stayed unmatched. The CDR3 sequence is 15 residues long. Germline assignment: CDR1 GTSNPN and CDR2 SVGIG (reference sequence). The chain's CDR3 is CALLGTSGSRETQYF. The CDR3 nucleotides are TGTGCCCTCCTCGGGACTAGCGGGAGCCGAGAGACCCAGTACTTC.

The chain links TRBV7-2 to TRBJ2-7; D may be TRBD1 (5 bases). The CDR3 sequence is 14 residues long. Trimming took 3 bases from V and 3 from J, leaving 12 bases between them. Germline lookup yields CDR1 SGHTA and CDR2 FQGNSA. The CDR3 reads CASSFAGQNYEQYF. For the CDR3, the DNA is TGTGCCAGCAGCTTCGCAGGGCAGAACTACGAGCAGTACTTC.

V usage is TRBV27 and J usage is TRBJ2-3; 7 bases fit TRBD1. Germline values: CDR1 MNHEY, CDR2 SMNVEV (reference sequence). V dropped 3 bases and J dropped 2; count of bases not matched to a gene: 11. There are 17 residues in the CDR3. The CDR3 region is CASSLSPHRGDTDTQYF. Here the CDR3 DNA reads TGTGCCAGCAGTTTGTCCCCCCACAGGGGAGACACAGATACGCAGTATTTT.

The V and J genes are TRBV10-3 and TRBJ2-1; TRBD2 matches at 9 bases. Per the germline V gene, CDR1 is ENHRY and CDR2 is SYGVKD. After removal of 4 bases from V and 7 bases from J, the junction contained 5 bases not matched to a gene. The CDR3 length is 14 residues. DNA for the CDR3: TGTGCCATCAGTGTCGCGGGAGGGGGGAATGAGCAGTTCTTC. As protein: CAISVAGGGNEQFF.

The CDR3 DNA reads as TGTGCCAGCAGCCGAGGGGAGAATACGCAGTATTTT. The encoded protein is CASSRGENTQYF. V and J are TRBV7-3 and TRBJ2-3; D is tentatively TRBD1 or TRBD2 (5 bases each). Germline assignment: CDR1 SGHTA and CDR2 FQGTGA. Trimming pared 5 bases from V and 7 bases from J, leaving 10 bases between. This CDR3 has 12 amino acids.

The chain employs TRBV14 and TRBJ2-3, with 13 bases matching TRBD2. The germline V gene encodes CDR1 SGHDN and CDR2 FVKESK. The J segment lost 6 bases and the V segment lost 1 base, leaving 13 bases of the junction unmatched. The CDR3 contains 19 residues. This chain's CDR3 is CASSQAKTLAGGRDDTQYF. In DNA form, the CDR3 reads TGTGCCAGCAGCCAAGCCAAAACACTAGCGGGAGGGCGGGATGATACGCAGTATTTT.

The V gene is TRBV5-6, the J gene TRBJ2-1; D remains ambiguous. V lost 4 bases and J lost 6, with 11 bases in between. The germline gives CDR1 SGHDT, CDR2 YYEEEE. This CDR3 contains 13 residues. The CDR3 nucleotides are TGTGCCAGCAGCATTAGCCCTCGCAATGAGCAGTTCTTC. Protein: CASSISPRNEQFF.

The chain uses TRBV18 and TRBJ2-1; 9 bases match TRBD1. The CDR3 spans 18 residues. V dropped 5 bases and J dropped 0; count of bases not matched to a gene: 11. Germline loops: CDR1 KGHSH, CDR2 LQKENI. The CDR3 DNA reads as TGTGCCAGCTCATCTCCGGGACAGGGATCCCACTCCTACAATGAGCAGTTCTTC. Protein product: CASSSPGQGSHSYNEQFF.

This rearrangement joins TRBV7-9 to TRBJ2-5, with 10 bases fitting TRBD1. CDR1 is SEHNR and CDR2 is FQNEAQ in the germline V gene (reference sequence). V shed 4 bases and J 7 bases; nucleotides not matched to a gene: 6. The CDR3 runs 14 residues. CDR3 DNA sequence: TGTGCCAGCAGCTCCAGACAGGGGGCAGGGACCCAGTACTTC. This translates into CASSSRQGAGTQYF.

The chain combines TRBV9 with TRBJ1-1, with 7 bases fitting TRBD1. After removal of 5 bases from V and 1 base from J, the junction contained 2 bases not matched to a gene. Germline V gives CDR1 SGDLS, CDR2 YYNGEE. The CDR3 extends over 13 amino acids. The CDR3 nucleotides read TGTGCCAGCAGGCAGGGGGAGAACACTGAAGCTTTCTTT. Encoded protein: CASRQGENTEAFF. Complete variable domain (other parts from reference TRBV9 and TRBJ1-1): DSGVTQTPKHLITATGQRVTLRCSPRSGDLSVYWYQQSLDQGLQFLIQYYNGEERAKGNILERFSAQQFPDLHSELNLSSLELGDSALYFCASRQGENTEAFFGQGTRLTVV.

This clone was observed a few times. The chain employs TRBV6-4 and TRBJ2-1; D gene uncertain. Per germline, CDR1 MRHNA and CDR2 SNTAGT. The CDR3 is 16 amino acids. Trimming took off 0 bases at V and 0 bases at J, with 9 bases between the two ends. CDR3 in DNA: TGTGCCAGCAGTGACTCGTTCAGGAGCTCCTACAATGAGCAGTTCTTC. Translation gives CASSDSFRSSYNEQFF.

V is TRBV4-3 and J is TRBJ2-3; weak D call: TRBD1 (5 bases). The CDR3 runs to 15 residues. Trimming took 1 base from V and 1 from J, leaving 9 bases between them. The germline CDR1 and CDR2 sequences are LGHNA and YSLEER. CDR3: CASSQAARGTDTQYF. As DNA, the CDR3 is TGCGCCAGCAGCCAAGCTGCCAGGGGCACAGATACGCAGTATTTT.

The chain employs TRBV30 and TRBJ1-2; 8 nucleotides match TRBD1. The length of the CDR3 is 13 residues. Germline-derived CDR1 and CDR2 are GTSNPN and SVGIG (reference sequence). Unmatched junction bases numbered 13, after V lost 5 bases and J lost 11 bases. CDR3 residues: CAWAADRGGRYTF. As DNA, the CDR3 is TGTGCCTGGGCTGCTGACAGGGGCGGAAGATACACCTTC.

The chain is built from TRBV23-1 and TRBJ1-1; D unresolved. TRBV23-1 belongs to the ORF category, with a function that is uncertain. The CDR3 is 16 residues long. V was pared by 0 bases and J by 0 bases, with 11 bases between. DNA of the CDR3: TGCGCCAGCAGTCAATCGGACGGCAGATTGAACACTGAAGCTTTCTTT. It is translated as CASSQSDGRLNTEAFF.